This is a list of T cell receptor beta chains from one sample in a study of CD8+CD57+ T cells in acquired aplastic anemia. TCRdb re-derived calls from the reads in MiXCR, one entry per CDR3 protein. The sample consists of around 200,000 distinct CDR3 sequences, 48% of them appearing once. Sequenced sample: sorted CD4+, CD8+, or CD8+CD57+ T cells (not recorded which) from PBMCs. The receptor set was obtained from a human donor with aplastic anemia. Each CDR3 is given with its conserved first and last residue. D genes are given only for firm matches. Clone size is given for some rows only: seen once, a few or many times, or a class if the clone is expanded.

clone size	D gene	J gene	V gene	CDR3 protein	CDR3 DNA
NA	TRBD1	TRBJ1-2	TRBV5-5	CASETGAGYGYTF	TGTGCCAGCGAGACAGGGGCTGGCTATGGCTACACCTTC
NA	NA	TRBJ1-4	TRBV10-3	CAISYGTANEKLFF	TGTGCCATCAGTTACGGGACGGCTAATGAAAAACTGTTTTTT
NA	TRBD1	TRBJ1-2	TRBV5-1	CASSTGTADYGYTF	TGCGCCAGCAGCACAGGGACAGCGGACTATGGCTACACCTTC
NA	NA	TRBJ2-1	TRBV2	CASVAGGPYNEQFF	TGTGCCAGCGTGGCGGGCGGCCCCTACAATGAGCAGTTCTTC
many	NA	TRBJ1-5	TRBV7-9	CASSLEGTGRQPQHF	TGTGCCAGCAGCTTAGAAGGTACGGGGAGGCAGCCCCAGCATTTT
NA	NA	TRBJ2-7	TRBV7-8	CASSSMALPSAEQYF	TGTGCCAGCAGCTCCATGGCCCTACCCTCCGCCGAGCAGTACTTC
once	NA	TRBJ1-1	TRBV2	CASNRQTNTEAFF	TGTGCCAGCAATCGACAGACGAACACTGAAGCTTTCTTT
NA	NA	TRBJ2-3	TRBV6-1	CASSEGRLPTDTQYF	TGTGCCAGCAGTGAAGGAAGGTTGCCCACAGATACGCAGTATTTT
NA	NA	TRBJ1-2	TRBV9	CASSATDYGYTF	TGTGCCAGCAGCGCCACAGACTATGGCTACACCTTC
NA	NA	TRBJ2-3	TRBV28	CASSLSRGLGSTDTQYF	TGTGCCAGCAGTTTATCTAGAGGGTTAGGAAGCACAGATACGCAGTATTTT
NA	TRBD1	TRBJ2-1	TRBV2	CASRGTGDTDTQFF	TGTGCCAGCAGAGGGACAGGGGACACAGATACGCAGTTCTTC
NA	NA	TRBJ1-4	TRBV20-1	CSARRTEGVTTNEKLFF	TGCAGTGCTAGAAGAACGGAGGGCGTCACAACTAATGAAAAACTGTTTTTT
NA	NA	TRBJ1-1	TRBV20-1	CSARDLSQGPAFF	TGCAGTGCTAGAGATCTTTCGCAGGGTCCGGCTTTCTTT
few	NA	TRBJ1-3	TRBV3-1	CASSQVSSHSGNTIYF	TGTGCCAGCAGCCAAGTTAGCAGCCACTCTGGAAACACCATATATTTT
NA	NA	TRBJ2-7	TRBV20-1	CSARGRKDYEQYF	TGCAGTGCTCGGGGGCGGAAGGATTACGAGCAGTACTTC
few	NA	TRBJ1-2	TRBV15	CATSRDLPRPEDGYTF	TGTGCCACCAGCAGAGATTTACCGAGGCCGGAGGATGGCTACACCTTC
NA	NA	TRBJ1-3	TRBV11-1	CASSLAAGQPGNTIYF	TGTGCCAGCAGCTTAGCGGCCGGACAGCCTGGAAACACCATATATTTT
NA	NA	TRBJ2-6	TRBV4-2	CASSQDLTAGANVLTF	TGTGCCAGCAGCCAAGATCTTACAGCTGGGGCCAACGTCCTGACTTTC
many	NA	TRBJ1-4	TRBV20-1	CSARVTVVVEKLFF	TGCAGTGCTAGAGTGACAGTGGTAGTGGAAAAACTGTTTTTT
NA	NA	TRBJ1-1	TRBV19	CASSILGRNTEAFF	TGTGCCAGTAGTATATTGGGACGAAACACTGAAGCTTTCTTT
NA	NA	TRBJ2-1	TRBV18	CASSPAGQEAFF	TGTGCCAGCTCACCGGCCGGCCAGGAGGCGTTCTTC
NA	NA	TRBJ2-1	TRBV5-1	CASSLEAAGSYDELFF	TGCGCCAGCAGCTTGGAGGCGGCGGGTTCCTACGATGAGCTGTTCTTC
many	NA	TRBJ2-7	TRBV12-3/TRBV12-4	CASSLASVDF	TGTGCCAGCAGTTTAGCCAGTGTTGACTTC
many	TRBD2	TRBJ2-2	TRBV9	CASSPRERGAGELFF	TGTGCCAGCAGCCCCCGGGAGCGGGGGGCCGGGGAGCTGTTTTTT
NA	NA	TRBJ2-5	TRBV5-1	CASSPQTSEETQYF	TGCGCCAGCAGCCCCCAGACGAGCGAGGAGACCCAGTACTTC
NA	NA	TRBJ2-3	TRBV10-3	CATSSSTDTQYF	TGTGCCACCTCCTCTAGCACAGATACGCAGTATTTT
NA	TRBD2	TRBJ2-3	TRBV19	CASRSGGASDTQYF	TGTGCCAGTAGGTCGGGAGGTGCGTCAGATACGCAGTATTTT
few	NA	TRBJ1-6	TRBV10-3	CAISGLGLDSPLHF	TGTGCCATCAGTGGTTTGGGGCTTGATTCACCCCTCCACTTT
many	TRBD2	TRBJ2-5	TRBV11-2	CASSKREEETQYF	TGTGCCAGCAGCAAACGGGAGGAAGAGACCCAGTACTTC
NA	NA	TRBJ1-2	TRBV12-5	CASGHDIGANYGYTF	TGTGCTAGTGGCCACGATATAGGAGCTAACTATGGCTACACCTTC
NA	TRBD1	TRBJ1-1	TRBV20-1	CSARAQGQVITEAFF	TGCAGTGCTAGAGCCCAGGGACAGGTCATCACTGAAGCTTTCTTT
NA	NA	TRBJ1-2	TRBV2	CASSEGGTYTF	TGTGCCAGCAGTGAAGGGGGTACCTACACCTTC
NA	NA	TRBJ1-6	TRBV5-1	CASSSEGGSPLHF	TGCGCCAGCAGCTCCGAAGGGGGTTCACCCCTCCACTTT
many	NA	TRBJ2-3	TRBV20-1	CSALQVPDTQYF	TGCAGTGCCCTCCAGGTGCCAGATACGCAGTATTTT
NA	TRBD1	TRBJ2-6	TRBV20-1	CSARDRQGSGSGANVLTF	TGCAGTGCTAGAGACCGACAGGGGTCTGGTTCTGGGGCCAACGTCCTGACTTTC
NA	NA	TRBJ2-3	TRBV25-1	CASYASTDTQYF	TGTGCCAGCTACGCAAGCACAGATACGCAGTATTTT
NA	TRBD1	TRBJ2-7	TRBV10-3	CAISDPGTGKDEQYF	TGTGCCATCAGTGACCCCGGGACAGGGAAGGACGAGCAGTACTTC
many	TRBD1	TRBJ1-6	TRBV2	CASSEKGATYNSPLHF	TGTGCCAGCAGTGAAAAGGGGGCGACCTATAATTCACCCCTCCACTTT
NA	NA	TRBJ1-2	TRBV10-2	CASNEGVSNYGYTF	TGCGCCAGCAACGAAGGAGTCTCTAACTATGGCTACACCTTC
NA	NA	TRBJ2-5	TRBV20-1	CSAGWGQEAQCF	TGCAGTGCCGGATGGGGACAAGAGGCCCAGTGCTTT
NA	NA	TRBJ2-5	TRBV24-1	CATSIAGFGQETQYF	TGTGCCACCAGTATTGCGGGGTTTGGACAAGAGACCCAGTACTTC
NA	NA	TRBJ2-7	TRBV7-8	CASSPSGEVRTGQYF	TGTGCCAGCAGCCCCTCTGGGGAAGTTCGAACGGGGCAGTACTTC
NA	NA	TRBJ1-1	TRBV25-1	CAAARVNTEAFF	TGTGCCGCGGCCAGAGTGAACACTGAAGCTTTCTTT
few	NA	TRBJ1-2	TRBV2	CASSGVEAGGPVQFYGYTF	TGTGCCAGCAGTGGCGTAGAAGCGGGGGGGCCAGTCCAATTCTATGGCTACACCTTC